This passage covers 23 T cell receptor beta chains from one sample sequenced in a study of spatial heterogeneity in lung cancer. Findings and limits, study-wide: It was found that expanded intratumoral alpha and beta TCR counts tracked tumor mutation counts.

No antigen has been identified for these receptors. TCRdb re-derived calls from the 5' RACE reads in MiXCR, one entry per CDR3 protein. The table lists a few thousand distinct CDR3 sequences, about 11% of them singletons. Regarding time point: sample taken at primary tumor resection. The material was lung tumor tissue, obtained at surgery. The receptors shown here come from a female donor with early-stage non-small cell lung cancer.

This clonotype is deemed medium-sized. J is TRBJ1-5 and V is TRBV27, with 7 bases fitting TRBD1. Germline V CDR1 and CDR2: MNHEY, SMNVEV (reference sequence). CDR3 length: 16 amino acids. Trimming cost V 6 bases and J 3 bases; bases outside gene matches: 11. CDR3 DNA sequence: TGTGCCAGCAGCTTCCGCCGGGACAGCCTCAATCAGCCCCAGCATTTT. It translates to CASSFRRDSLNQPQHF.

This clonotype is medium-sized in the sample. The chain couples TRBV9 to TRBJ2-1, with D possibly matching TRBD2 (7 bases). Germline lookup yields CDR1 SGDLS and CDR2 YYNGEE. The CDR3 spans 15 residues. Deletions cut 3 bases from V and 7 bases from J, with 17 bases between. CDR3 sequence reads: CASSGTAGIWNEQFF. In DNA, the CDR3 is TGTGCCAGCAGCGGGACAGCGGGGATTTGGAATGAGCAGTTCTTC.

The chain recombines TRBV6-1 with TRBJ2-1; 10 bases are shared with TRBD2. The CDR3 runs 15 residues. The ends lost 1 base at V and 6 bases at J; junction bases unmatched: 3. The V gene's germline CDR1 is MNHNS and CDR2 SASEGT. CDR3 protein: CASSEEAGGPNEQFF. CDR3 sequence (DNA): TGTGCCAGCAGTGAAGAAGCGGGAGGGCCCAATGAGCAGTTCTTC.

This clonotype is medium-sized within its sample. The chain combines TRBV6-5 with TRBJ2-3, with D maybe TRBD2 (5 bases). V was trimmed by 4 bases and J by 0 bases, leaving 8 bases between them. This CDR3 comprises 14 residues. Germline CDR1 is MNHEY and CDR2 is SVGAGI. The CDR3 DNA is TGTGCCAGCAGTTTAGCGACTAGCACAGATACGCAGTATTTT. Translated: CASSLATSTDTQYF.

The chain carries TRBV4-3 and TRBJ2-5; 7 nucleotides line up with TRBD2. CDR3 length: 16 residues. Germline V gene data show CDR1 as LGHNA and CDR2 as YSLEER. V was clipped by 4 bases and J by 0 bases; unmatched bases: 8. The CDR3 region has the DNA TGCGCCAGCAGCCCTGACGCCGGGACTAACCAAGAGACCCAGTACTTC. Its translation: CASSPDAGTNQETQYF.

By frequency in the sample, this clonotype is medium-sized. The chain couples TRBV2 to TRBJ1-4; D gene unclear. The V end lost 1 base, the J end lost 6 bases, and 3 bases lay between the germline ends. The CDR3 runs 12 residues. Germline V gene lookup returns CDR1 SNHLY and CDR2 FYNNEI. The CDR3 bases are TGTGCCAGCAGTGAAGAGTATGAAAAACTGTTTTTT. It translates to CASSEEYEKLFF.

This clonotype is medium-sized. The chain carries TRBV6-5 and TRBJ2-1; 13 nucleotides match TRBD2. Germline-derived CDR1 and CDR2 are MNHEY and SVGAGI. The J segment lost 7 bases and the V segment lost 5 bases, leaving 5 bases of the junction unmatched. This CDR3 is built from 15 residues. CDR3: CASSRPGLAGNEQFF. In DNA form, the CDR3 reads TGTGCCAGCAGTAGACCGGGACTAGCGGGAAATGAGCAGTTCTTC.

This clonotype came up many times. The V gene is TRBV30, the J gene TRBJ2-1; 11 nucleotides align to TRBD2. This CDR3 has 14 residues. CDR1 and CDR2 from the germline V gene are GTSNPN and SVGIG (reference sequence). With 7 bases clipped from V and 8 bases from J, the junction kept 10 bases outside the gene matches. The CDR3: CAYQRLAGGDEQFF. For the CDR3, the DNA is TGTGCCTACCAACGCTTAGCGGGAGGGGATGAGCAGTTCTTC.

This clonotype has at least ten counts. The CDR3 is CASSFRGRLEKLFF. The CDR3, as DNA: TGTGCCAGCAGTTTCAGGGGGCGTCTCGAAAAACTGTTTTTT. The chain is built from TRBV12-3 or TRBV12-4 and TRBJ1-4; TRBD1 matches at 8 bases. The V and J ends lost 3 bases and 8 bases, in that order; junction bases with no gene match: 5. The CDR3 length is 14 residues.

This clonotype is termed medium-sized. This sequence joins TRBV7-2 and TRBJ2-5; weak D call: TRBD2 (5 bases). Germline loops: CDR1 SGHTA, CDR2 FQGNSA. V lost 1 base to trimming and J lost 5 bases, with 17 bases between them. This CDR3 is built from 16 residues. The CDR3 sequence: CASSLGAGPPGETQYF. CDR3 coding DNA: TGTGCCAGCAGCTTAGGGGCGGGTCCACCCGGGGAGACCCAGTACTTC.

The chain uses TRBV28 and TRBJ2-7; D perhaps matches TRBD2 (6 bases). CDR3 length: 16 amino acids. Trimming cost V 5 bases and J 0 bases, with 17 bases left between them. CDR1 and CDR2 from the germline V gene are MDHEN and SYDVKM. CDR3 nucleotides: TGTGCCAGCAGTCCGCCAAGCGGAGGGAGCTCCTACGAGCAGTACTTC. Translated, it gives CASSPPSGGSSYEQYF. Looking up the rest from reference TRBV28 and TRBJ2-7 gives the full variable domain: DVKVTQSSRYLVKRTGEKVFLECVQDMDHENMFWYRQDPGLGLRLIYFSYDVKMKEKGDIPEGYSVSREKKERFSLILESASTNQTSMYLCASSPPSGGSSYEQYFGPGTRLTVT.

This clonotype has ten or more counts. The chain links TRBV7-3 to TRBJ2-3; perhaps TRBD1 as D (6 bases). Between the trimmed V and J ends, which lost 5 bases and 9 bases, there was a span of 15 bases. This CDR3 is built from 13 residues. Per the germline V gene, CDR1 is SGHTA and CDR2 is FQGTGA. The CDR3 loop is CASSLGSQGTQYF. DNA for the CDR3: TGTGCCAGCAGCCTAGGGAGTCAGGGGACGCAGTATTTT.

The chain links TRBV5-1 to TRBJ1-6; D remains unclear. Germline CDR1 reads SGHRS; CDR2 reads YFSETQ. V was clipped by 0 bases and J by 0 bases, with 10 bases between them. The CDR3 has 17 amino acids. The CDR3 nucleotides read TGCGCCAGCAGCTTGGAGGTCGGTGGCTCCTATAATTCACCCCTCCACTTT. Protein: CASSLEVGGSYNSPLHF.

By its share, this clonotype is medium-sized (0.01 to 0.1%). This chain links TRBV6-6 with TRBJ2-2, with D unresolved. With 3 bases removed from V and 7 bases from J, the gap between germline ends came to 9 bases. The CDR3 is made up of 13 amino acids. CDR1 and CDR2 (germline): MNHNY, SVGAGI (reference sequence). CDR3 loop: CASSYRENGELFF. The CDR3 DNA reads TGTGCCAGCAGTTATAGAGAAAACGGGGAGCTGTTTTTT.

This clonotype is deemed medium-sized. The chain employs TRBV11-2 and TRBJ2-1; TRBD2 agrees at 8 bases. The CDR3 extends over 17 amino acids. V lost 3 bases and J lost 9; bases outside the gene matches: 16. Germline values: CDR1 SGHAT, CDR2 FQNNGV. CDR3 DNA: TGTGCCAGCAGCTTTCAACCAAGCGGGAGACCGTTTGGTGAGCAGTTCTTC. This gives the protein CASSFQPSGRPFGEQFF.

The rearrangement joins TRBV6-5 to TRBJ1-5, with D perhaps matching TRBD1 (5 bases). Germline assignment: CDR1 MNHEY and CDR2 SVGAGI. This CDR3 comprises 16 residues. V was cut by 4 bases and J by 8 bases, with 21 bases left in between. CDR3: CASSSLPLYDSKPQHF. In DNA, the CDR3 is TGTGCCAGCAGTTCCCTTCCCTTATATGACAGCAAGCCCCAGCATTTT.

This clonotype ranks as medium-sized (0.01 to 0.1%). The chain links TRBV6-1 to TRBJ1-5; D gene unclear. V gave up 0 bases and J gave up 5 bases, with 8 bases separating them. The CDR3 has 14 residues. Germline-derived CDR1 and CDR2 are MNHNS and SASEGT. The CDR3 is CASSEAIDDQPQHF. Written as DNA, the CDR3 is TGTGCCAGCAGTGAAGCAATTGACGATCAGCCCCAGCATTTT.

This chain links TRBV20-1 with TRBJ2-7, with 7 bases fitting TRBD2. Germline-derived CDR1 and CDR2 are DFQATT and SNEGSKA (reference sequence). Trimming at V came to 1 base and at J to 0 bases, leaving 3 bases not matched to a gene. The CDR3 has 14 residues. The CDR3 nucleotides read TGCAGTGCTAGAGCGGGGGAGGGCTCCTACGAGCAGTACGTC. Its protein is CSARAGEGSYEQYV.

This clonotype is medium-sized in the sample. V gene TRBV4-3 combines with J gene TRBJ1-1, with no clear D. The CDR3 is 15 amino acids. V lost 5 bases, J lost 2 bases, and 15 bases lay in between. CDR1 is LGHNA and CDR2 is YSLEER in the germline V gene. As DNA, the CDR3 is TGCGCCAGCAGCTCCTATCCGGGCTCCAACACTGAAGCTTTCTTT. Its translation is CASSSYPGSNTEAFF.

This clonotype is medium-sized within its sample. CDR3 nucleotide sequence: TGCAGTGCTAGGATATATCCAAAGTACGAGCAGTACTTC. Protein: CSARIYPKYEQYF. The gene calls are TRBV20-1 and TRBJ2-7; no reliable D call. V was shortened by 3 bases and J by 4 bases, with 13 bases between the two germline ends. The CDR3 runs to 13 residues. Germline lookup yields CDR1 DFQATT and CDR2 SNEGSKA (reference sequence).

Judged by abundance, this clonotype is medium-sized (0.01 to 0.1%). This rearrangement joins TRBV30 to TRBJ2-7; 8 bases line up with TRBD1. In germline, CDR1 is GTSNPN, CDR2 SVGIG (reference sequence). The CDR3 covers 13 residues. J was trimmed by 0 bases and V by 5 bases; bases with no gene match: 3. CDR3 in DNA: TGTGCCTGGGACAGGGGTCACTCCTACGAGCAGTACTTC. This gives the protein CAWDRGHSYEQYF.

This chain joins TRBV28 and TRBJ1-4; unclear D gene. Germline V gives CDR1 MDHEN, CDR2 SYDVKM. The CDR3 contains 15 residues. V was cut by 7 bases and J by 6 bases, with 18 bases left in between. The CDR3 loop reads CASNPTGFLDEKLFF. In nucleotides, the CDR3 is TGTGCCAGCAACCCGACCGGCTTTCTCGATGAAAAACTGTTTTTT.

Only a few counts were recorded for this clonotype. V gene TRBV5-4 combines with J gene TRBJ2-5; either TRBD1 or TRBD2 may supply D (5 bases each). Trimming cost V 0 bases and J 3 bases, with 12 bases left between them. Germline values: CDR1 SGHNT, CDR2 YYREEE (reference sequence). The CDR3 covers 15 residues. The CDR3 DNA is TGTGCCAGCAGCTTGGAGGGACCTGGGGAAGAGACCCAGTACTTC. Residues: CASSLEGPGEETQYF.